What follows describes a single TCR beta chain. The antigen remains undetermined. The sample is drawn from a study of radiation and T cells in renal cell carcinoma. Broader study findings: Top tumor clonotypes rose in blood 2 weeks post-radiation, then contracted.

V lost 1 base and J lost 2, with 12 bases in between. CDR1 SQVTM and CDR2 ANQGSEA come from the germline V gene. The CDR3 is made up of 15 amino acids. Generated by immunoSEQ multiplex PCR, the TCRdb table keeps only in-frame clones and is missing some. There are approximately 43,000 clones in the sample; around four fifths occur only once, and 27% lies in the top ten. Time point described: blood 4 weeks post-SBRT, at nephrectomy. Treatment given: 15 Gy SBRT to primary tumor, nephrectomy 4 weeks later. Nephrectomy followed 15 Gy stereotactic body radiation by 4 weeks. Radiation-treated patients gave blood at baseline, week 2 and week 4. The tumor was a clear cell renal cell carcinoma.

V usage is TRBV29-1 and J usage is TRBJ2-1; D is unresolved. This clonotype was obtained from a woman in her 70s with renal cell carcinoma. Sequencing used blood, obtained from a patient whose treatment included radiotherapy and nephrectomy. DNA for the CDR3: TGCAGCGTTGAAGTTAGGGCAGGAGCCTACAATGAGCAGTTCTTC. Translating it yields CSVEVRAGAYNEQFF.